Listed below are T cell receptor beta chains from one sample, sequenced in a study of T cell changes during pregnancy in multiple sclerosis. Sequencing was performed with immunoSEQ multiplex PCR; in TCRdb, only in-frame clones are kept and a portion is missing. The sample includes 36,000 or so clones, 70% to 90% of them seen just once. Sequencing used CD4+ T cells from peripheral blood mononuclear cells, obtained in the first trimester of pregnancy. These receptors came from a female donor with multiple sclerosis, enrolled in a pregnancy study. CDR3s include the opening cysteine and the closing phenylalanine or tryptophan. The D gene is left open where the match is weak. Size is stated for part of the rows, as once, few or many counts, or as a class when the clone is expanded.

CDR3 protein	CDR3 DNA	D gene	J gene	V gene	clone size
CAWSRVGLTYNSPLHF	TGTGCCTGGAGCCGGGTTGGTCTAACTTATAATTCACCCCTCCACTTT	-	TRBJ1-6	TRBV30	-
CASRYSVQTSDTQYF	TGCGCCAGCAGGTATAGCGTACAAACGTCAGATACGCAGTATTTT	-	TRBJ2-3	TRBV5-1	-
CASSLEGQGANYGYTF	TGTGCCAGCAGCTTGGAAGGACAGGGAGCTAACTATGGCTACACCTTC	TRBD1	TRBJ1-2	TRBV5-6	-
CASSSRLRNQPQHF	TGTGCCAGCAGTTCCCGGTTGAGGAATCAGCCCCAGCATTTT	-	TRBJ1-5	TRBV6-1	-
CASSYSPPGTGELFF	TGTGCCAGCAGTTACAGCCCGCCGGGGACCGGGGAGCTGTTTTTT	-	TRBJ2-2	TRBV6-6	few
CASSSGGRETQYF	TGTGCCAGCAGCTCGGGGGGGCGTGAGACCCAGTACTTC	TRBD2	TRBJ2-5	TRBV27	-
CASSSGLAGDGETQYF	TGTGCCAGTAGTTCGGGACTAGCGGGAGATGGAGAGACCCAGTACTTC	TRBD2	TRBJ2-5	TRBV19	-
CASSWGLAGDTQYF	TGCGCCAGCAGCTGGGGACTAGCGGGAGATACGCAGTATTTT	TRBD2	TRBJ2-3	TRBV5-1	-
CASSMRGPPGQPQHF	TGTGCCAGTAGTATGCGAGGGCCCCCGGGGCAGCCCCAGCATTTT	-	TRBJ1-5	TRBV19	-
CASSLDRGRDQPQHF	TGTGCCAGCAGCCTAGACAGGGGGCGGGATCAGCCCCAGCATTTT	TRBD1	TRBJ1-5	TRBV5-8	-
CASSPMGAGETQYF	TGTGCCAGCTCACCCATGGGGGCAGGGGAGACCCAGTACTTC	-	TRBJ2-5	TRBV18	-
CASSLGQATNTEAFF	TGCGCCAGCAGCCTCGGACAGGCGACGAACACTGAAGCTTTCTTT	TRBD1	TRBJ1-1	TRBV4-1	-
CASSPPGQKNYGYTF	TGTGCCAGCAGCCCCCCGGGACAGAAGAACTATGGCTACACCTTC	TRBD1	TRBJ1-2	TRBV7-9	-
CASSERGGGYGYTF	TGTGCCAGCAGTGAGAGAGGGGGGGGCTATGGCTACACCTTC	-	TRBJ1-2	TRBV6-1	-
CASSPQRVNNEQFF	TGTGCCAGCTCACCACAGCGGGTTAACAATGAGCAGTTCTTC	-	TRBJ2-1	TRBV18	-
CASSPRLAGATYNEQFF	TGTGCCAGCTCACCGCGACTAGCGGGAGCGACCTACAATGAGCAGTTCTTC	TRBD2	TRBJ2-1	TRBV18	once
CASSGTGPRSFF	TGTGCCAGCAGCGGAACAGGGCCGAGGTCTTTCTTT	-	TRBJ1-1	TRBV9	-
CASSQAGLAGITAPYEQYF	TGTGCCAGCAGCCAAGCGGGACTAGCGGGTATCACTGCTCCCTACGAGCAGTACTTC	TRBD2	TRBJ2-7	TRBV14	-
CASSLGGTGHSGANVLTF	TGTGCCAGCAGCTTGGGTGGGACAGGACACTCTGGGGCCAACGTCCTGACTTTC	TRBD1	TRBJ2-6	TRBV5-4	-
CASSPWGQGAWQYF	TGTGCCAGCAGCCCTTGGGGACAGGGGGCATGGCAGTACTTC	TRBD1	TRBJ2-7	TRBV9	-
CASSPRGTGGSYEQYF	TGTGCCAGCTCACCACGAGGGACAGGGGGCTCCTACGAGCAGTACTTC	TRBD1	TRBJ2-7	TRBV18	-
CAIKSSDTGELFF	TGTGCCATCAAAAGCAGCGACACCGGGGAGCTGTTTTTT	-	TRBJ2-2	TRBV10-3	-
CASSLGLPRNEKLFF	TGTGCCAGCAGCTTAGGGTTACCGAGAAATGAAAAACTGTTTTTT	-	TRBJ1-4	TRBV7-8	-
CASSKGTGGRDETQYF	TGTGCCAGCAGCAAAGGGACAGGGGGCCGAGATGAGACCCAGTACTTC	TRBD1	TRBJ2-5	TRBV11-2	-
CASSLMMREQYF	TGTGCCAGCAGCTTAATGATGAGGGAGCAGTACTTC	-	TRBJ2-7	TRBV7-8	once
CASSSGLMNTEAFF	TGCGCCAGCAGCTCGGGACTGATGAACACTGAAGCTTTCTTT	-	TRBJ1-1	TRBV5-1	-
CASTLGQRNTEAFF	TGTGCCAGCACCCTAGGACAGCGGAACACTGAAGCTTTCTTT	-	TRBJ1-1	TRBV6-6	-
CASSPRNAGVRPGELFF	TGTGCCAGCAGCCCGCGCAACGCGGGAGTTAGGCCCGGGGAGCTGTTTTTT	TRBD2	TRBJ2-2	TRBV11-2	-
CASSYDPTPGRDSYNEQFF	TGTGCCAGCAGCTACGACCCAACGCCGGGGCGGGACTCCTACAATGAGCAGTTCTTC	-	TRBJ2-1	TRBV11-1	-
CASSLGAGGMNYGYTF	TGTGCCAGCAGCTTGGGAGCGGGGGGAATGAACTATGGCTACACCTTC	-	TRBJ1-2	TRBV5-4	-
CASRAAGATDTQYF	TGTGCCAGCAGGGCGGCAGGGGCCACAGATACGCAGTATTTT	-	TRBJ2-3	TRBV7-3	-
CASSWDRNQPQHF	TGTGCCAGCAGTTGGGACAGAAATCAGCCCCAGCATTTT	TRBD1	TRBJ1-5	TRBV27	once
CASSEGRDRGLDGYTF	TGCGCCAGCAGTGAGGGCAGGGACAGGGGTTTAGATGGCTACACCTTC	TRBD1	TRBJ1-2	TRBV10-1	-
CASSQNDREVYGYTF	TGCGCCAGCAGCCAAAACGACAGGGAGGTCTATGGCTACACCTTC	TRBD1	TRBJ1-2	TRBV4-1	-
CASSITGGAYNEQFF	TGTGCCAGCAGCATTACAGGGGGCGCCTACAATGAGCAGTTCTTC	TRBD1	TRBJ2-1	TRBV7-8	-
CAISESRPRVGFF	TGTGCCATCAGTGAGTCTCGGCCGAGGGTTGGTTTCTTT	-	TRBJ1-1	TRBV10-3	-
CASGSGGGNEQYF	TGTGCCAGCGGGAGTGGAGGGGGCAACGAGCAGTACTTC	-	TRBJ2-7	TRBV6-1	-
CSVELRGVSGELFF	TGCAGCGTTGAATTACGGGGGGTCTCCGGGGAGCTGTTTTTT	TRBD2	TRBJ2-2	TRBV29-1	-
CASSSGQGGNTIYF	TGTGCCAGCAGCTCAGGACAGGGGGGAAACACCATATATTTT	TRBD1	TRBJ1-3	TRBV5-4	-
CASSIVSSNYGYTF	TGTGCCAGTAGTATAGTTTCGTCTAACTATGGCTACACCTTC	-	TRBJ1-2	TRBV19	-
CASSLGLAGISYEQYF	TGTGCCAGCAGCTTGGGACTAGCGGGGATCTCCTACGAGCAGTACTTC	TRBD2	TRBJ2-7	TRBV5-8	-
CASSTTGTTGELFF	TGTGCCAGTAGTACGACAGGGACCACCGGGGAGCTGTTTTTT	TRBD1	TRBJ2-2	TRBV19	few